This note documents a single T cell receptor beta chain sequence. It lacks a known antigen. Nothing much larger sits one base from this clone, and base qualities are not available. The protocol used for the library was the immunoSEQ multiplex PCR assay. The multiplex PCR relied on a mix of 60 forward primers for TCR Vbeta segments and 13 reverse primers for TCR Jbeta segments. A multiplex PCR assay on genomic DNA amplified the CDR3 region of rearranged TCR beta genes. The Illumina HiSeq System was used to sequence the amplified TCR beta libraries as 87-base-pair reads. The paper's processing steps were these. In a later analysis, some 80 million unique TCR beta chains were counted across the 690 or so repertoires, and roughly 10 million of these chains were shared by at least two donors. Raw reads were error-corrected and collapsed into unique sequences with a nearest-neighbor algorithm that merged closely related sequences to remove PCR and sequencing errors. Alignment of CDR3 sequences to IMGT reference sequences was used to assign V, D and J gene segments. Each retained sequence needed at least a six-nucleotide match to both a V gene segment and a J gene segment. A rearrangement was called productive if the CDR3 had no stop codons and remained in frame with V and J, and every other rearrangement was called non-productive. Following IMGT convention, CDR3 was defined as the stretch from the second conserved V-encoded cysteine to the conserved J-encoded phenylalanine. In an earlier analysis of 587 of the donors, sequences lacking an unambiguous match to a single V gene segment were excluded. An earlier analysis of 587 of the donors called V segments functional above 56.7% productive rearrangements and segregating when the between-donor standard deviation exceeded 5%. To diagnose cytomegalovirus status from the catalog of TCR beta chain sequences, a statistical classification framework was built. In a later analysis, TCR nucleotide sequences were compared against IMGT/GENE-DB human TR gene sequences so that V and J genes could be assigned. A later analysis assigned CDR3 sequences and most-parsimonious VDJ recombination scenarios with the TCRdist pipeline. A later analysis defined each TCR beta chain by its CDR3 amino acid sequence plus V-gene family, and excluded reads lacking a unique V-gene family. In a later analysis, approximately 590 highly shared, low-generation-probability nucleotide sequences were removed to address suspected cross-contamination and a sequencing artifact. In a later analysis, a clonal expansion index for each public chain was calculated from normalized within-repertoire ranks of inferred template counts. In a later analysis, generation probabilities were computed using a VDJ recombination model fitted to out-of-frame rearrangements, and the results were checked against IGoR. In a later analysis, hypergeometric tests were used to score TCR-TCR, TCR-HLA and TCR-CMV co-occurrence, with a repertoire-size bias correction applied to TCR pairs. False discovery rates were estimated in a later analysis by permuting HLA or CMV assignments 20 times. In a later analysis, co-occurring TCRs were grouped with DBSCAN, and TCRdist sequence similarity was added when clustering was performed within HLA-allele-positive subsets. Repertoires with fewer than 30,000 or more than 120,000 public chains, plus five repertoires with anomalous nucleotide sharing, were excluded from co-occurrence clustering. Not all clones reach the TCRdb copy of this immuneACCESS table, which keeps in-frame sequences only. Checked studies attribute under half of the gap to unresolved V genes and leave the rest unexplained. The V and J calls and clone size come from that table; D and trimming were worked out from the DNA. The sample data list approximately 160,000 clones, and 75% to 85% of these were observed just once. Under 2% of the sample rests with the top ten.

These data belong to a study of cytomegalovirus exposure and HLA in healthy donors listed by TCRdb under 2017. Looking at the study overall: In an earlier analysis of about 560 of the donors, 276 Gb of sequence data and 95 million to 130 million unique TCR beta sequences from about 179 million T cells were reported. The study profiled the T cell repertoires of around 700 subjects by immunosequencing and related them to cytomegalovirus serostatus. Every repertoire in the discovery cohort had been generated on one and the same sequencing platform. Alongside the repertoire data, information on donor age, sex, ethnicity and CMV serostatus was compiled. A later genetic analysis used genome-wide SNP genotypes for about 60% of the roughly 700 donors, treating that subset as a discovery cohort. The genetic ancestry cluster associated with self-reported Caucasian donors included over 80% of the 300 to 450 genotyped donors. About 320 gigabases of sequencing data and 80 million or so unique TCR sequences were included in an early release covering 550 to 800 HLA-typed donors. To predict cytomegalovirus infection status, the study brought together high-throughput TCR immunosequencing, statistical association of individual TCRs with disease status, and machine learning. The study was designed to test whether signatures of past pathogen exposure could be identified by cataloging public T cell receptors. Besides the first cohort of roughly 700 subjects, a separate validation cohort made up of roughly 120 different subjects was used. An earlier analysis of 500 to 650 of the donors applied high-throughput TCR beta sequencing to assess whether each TCR beta V gene segment acted as functional or pseudogenic. In the later analysis, no new phenotypic data were used to find candidate immune exposures; instead, reliance was placed on TCR beta sequences and their occurrence across donors. The number of donors typed differed by locus, with about 629-640 for A, B, C, DRB1 and DQB1, around 500 for DQA1, about 610 for DPA1, and roughly 450 for DPB1. A later analysis re-analyzed previously published TCR beta repertoires from 550 to 700 donors and added high-resolution HLA genotyping to study TCR occurrence patterns. HLA typing included class I and class II loci at four-digit resolution. Among 300 to 500 genotyped donors of the cohort, an average of approximately 240,000 unique TCR beta nucleotide sequences was sequenced per donor, of which 15% to 20% were non-productive. A handful of DR-DQ haplotypes were handled as single units for association and clustering because linkage in the cohort was strong.

On the study overall, not on this receptor specifically: Strong co-occurrence of HLA alleles, especially DR and DQ, made assigning TCR associations to individual alleles difficult. Compared with equally common non-associated chains, HLA-associated TCR beta chains in a later analysis were more clonally expanded and had lower generation probabilities. About 17 rarely observed V segments, including chromosome 9 orphons, were excluded from the earlier analysis of approximately 600 of the donors because counts were too low. A later analysis found that TCR association rates varied across HLA loci, with DRB1 alleles showing the most associated TCRs and HLA-C alleles the fewest. Most TCR sequences were seen in very few donors, while some public TCRs were found in many individuals. Most CMV-associated TCR beta chains appeared to be HLA-restricted in a later analysis, and the HLA associations seemed to be driven largely by CMV exposure. Compared with the approximately 710-donor mean, donors in an Asian-associated ancestry cluster had fewer N-insertions in productive TCRs, according to a later genetic analysis. A total of about 150 TCR beta chains were listed by the study as associated with cytomegalovirus. Several of the top co-occurrence clusters appeared to be linked to parvovirus B19, influenza, CMV and Epstein-Barr virus, according to a later analysis. HLA typing was unavailable for some donors at each locus, so association tests used only the typed subset. A later analysis associated about 17,000 TCR beta sequences with specific HLA alleles at a false discovery rate of 0.05. An association between a missense DCLRE1C variant and V-gene and J-gene trimming of TCR beta chains was found in a later genetic analysis and replicated in an independent cohort. In an earlier analysis of some 640 of the donors, most TCR beta V segments were observed in productive rearrangements about 90% or about 30% of the time, broadly matching IMGT annotations. A further reported finding was that TCR beta sequences accurately predicted the HLA-A and HLA-B alleles for most subjects in the first cohort. Sequencing depth was assumed to be roughly uniform across donors in the presence/absence analyses, though that assumption may not hold. Only TCR beta chains were sequenced in this cohort, and the absence of alpha or paired-chain data limited detectable features. Linkage disequilibrium might explain the correlated functional status among segregating V segments, but an unknown experimental factor could not be ruled out. Some IMGT-functional V segments, including TRBV6-2 and TRBV6-3, could not be distinguished by the 87-base-pair reads and were therefore excluded. The authors suggested that the approach could potentially be generalized to other disease states and immunological phenotypes. For the cohort, immune exposure information was limited to CMV serostatus. A cluster of highly shared sequence variants was judged likely to represent a technical artifact of the sequencing pipeline. Cytomegalovirus status was reported to be diagnosed by the classifier with high specificity and sensitivity in both the original and validation cohorts. In vitro tests confirmed that three of the cytomegalovirus-associated TCR beta chains recognize cytomegalovirus antigens.

The cohort consisted of 670 or so healthy bone marrow donors. At the time of sampling, all cohort members were nominally healthy, though unrecorded immune exposures were likely present. The donor was CMV seronegative and was included in the group of about 400 seronegative cohort members. Every donor gave a peripheral blood sample, and the peripheral blood mononuclear cells from that sample were used for TCR beta sequencing. Genomic DNA extraction from the blood cell samples was performed with the Qiagen DNeasy Blood Extraction Kit. Relative to germline, V is 0 bases shorter and J is 7 bases shorter, with 16 bases between their ends. CDR1 MGHRA and CDR2 YSYEKL were looked up in the germline V gene. The CDR3 runs 16 amino acids, cysteine and phenylalanine included. Only the CDR3 region is kept as DNA, spanning 48 bases read in frame from base 1.

Sequenced sample: PBMCs. The TCR sequence derives from a woman younger than 35 in good health and CMV-seronegative. The V and J genes are TRBV4-1 and TRBJ1-3, with TRBD1 as a weak D call on 5 bases. The CDR3 reads as follows: CASSQEGTRGENTIYF. The sequenced DNA: TGCGCCAGCAGCCAAGAGGGAACGCGGGGCGAGAACACCATATATTTT.